This T cell receptor beta chain was retrieved from a study of vaccination and CD4 T cells after COVID-19. Study context: Collection of post-COVID samples occurred a median approximately 97 days after diagnosis, spanning a range of 35 to 161. Post-vaccination specimens were collected at a median of approximately 66 days following dose two (range 14 to 241).

Study-wide findings and caveats: Spike mono-reactivity held for 304 of 307 vaccine-specific clones in convalescent patients.

The CDR3 extends over 15 amino acids. In germline, CDR1 is MNHEY, CDR2 SVGAGI. Trimming cost V 2 bases and J 3 bases; bases outside gene matches: 4. The treatment is: approximately nine-day PBMC culture with coronavirus spike peptide pools or control peptides (ViraFEST assay). Details on this clonotype: The antigen is not known.

The Oncomine TCR Beta short-read assay was what sequenced the DNA obtained from cultured CD4+ T cells. Genomic DNA was extracted from cultured CD4+ T cells. Each CDR3 protein is one row after TCRdb ran MiXCR on the PCR reads. Altogether 10,000 to 13,000 distinct CDR3 sequences are present, 64% being singletons, with the ten largest covering 30% to 35%. Sequenced sample: CD4+ T cells from blood, cultured in vitro. The sequence derives from a human donor who had recovered from COVID-19. The V gene is TRBV6-5, the J gene TRBJ2-7; 10 bases align to TRBD1. CDR3 nucleotide sequence: TGTGCCAGCAGTTACGGGGACAGGGGACGCTACGAGCAGTACTTC. It yields the protein CASSYGDRGRYEQYF.